The sequence of this T cell receptor (beta chain) was determined in a study of CD8 T cells in Susac syndrome. Random hexamers were used to reverse transcribe roughly 0.45 to 1 ug of RNA. An immunoSEQ multiplex PCR generated amplified TCR beta CDR3 products spanning 54 Vbeta and 13 Jbeta. TCRdb used MiXCR to reprocess the immunoSEQ multiplex PCR reads, holding one entry per CDR3 protein. This sample has 150,000 to 200,000 distinct CDR3 sequences, with roughly nine tenths found just once. Diagnostic criteria defined recently for definite or probable disease were met by the Susac syndrome patients. After removal of 0 bases from V and 7 bases from J, the junction contained 5 bases not matched to a gene. Germline V gene lookup returns CDR1 MGHRA and CDR2 YSYEKL. The CDR3 length is 15 residues.

The V and J genes are TRBV4-1 and TRBJ2-1, with TRBD2 matching over 8 bases. The sequence came from a human donor with Susac syndrome. The sample consisted of CD4+ T cells from PBMCs. The CDR3 DNA follows: TGCGCCAGCAGCCAAGACGGGGGGGACCCGAATGAGCAGTTCTTC. Its protein is CASSQDGGDPNEQFF.